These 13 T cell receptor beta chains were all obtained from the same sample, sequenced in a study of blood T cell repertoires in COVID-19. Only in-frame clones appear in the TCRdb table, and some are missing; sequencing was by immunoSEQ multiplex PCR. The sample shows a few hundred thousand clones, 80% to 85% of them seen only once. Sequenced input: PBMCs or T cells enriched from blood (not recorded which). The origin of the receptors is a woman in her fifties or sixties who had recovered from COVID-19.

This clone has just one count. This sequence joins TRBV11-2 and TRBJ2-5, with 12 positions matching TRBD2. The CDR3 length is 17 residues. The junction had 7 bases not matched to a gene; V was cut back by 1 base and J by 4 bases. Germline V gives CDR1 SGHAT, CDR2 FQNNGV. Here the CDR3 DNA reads TGTGCCAGCAGCTTAGTTGCTGGACTAGCGGGGAGAGAGACCCAGTACTTC. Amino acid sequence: CASSLVAGLAGRETQYF.

The CDR3 nucleotides read TGTGCCAGCAGCCCATTGGTAGGGGACACGCTATGGGATGGCTACACCTTC. Protein product: CASSPLVGDTLWDGYTF. This chain connects TRBV3-1 (or the pseudogene TRBV3-2) to TRBJ1-2; tentatively, D is TRBD1 (6 bases). The germline V and J ends were trimmed by 4 bases and 6 bases, with 24 bases remaining between them. The CDR3 runs 17 residues. CDR1 is LGHDT, CDR2 YNNKEL, per germline (reference sequence).

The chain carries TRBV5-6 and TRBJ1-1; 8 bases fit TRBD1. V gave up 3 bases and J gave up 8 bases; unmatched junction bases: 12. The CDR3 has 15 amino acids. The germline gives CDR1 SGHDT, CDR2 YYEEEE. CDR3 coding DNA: TGTGCCAGCAGCTCTCTTGGACAGGGCGTTGGGGAAGCTTTCTTT. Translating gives CASSSLGQGVGEAFF.

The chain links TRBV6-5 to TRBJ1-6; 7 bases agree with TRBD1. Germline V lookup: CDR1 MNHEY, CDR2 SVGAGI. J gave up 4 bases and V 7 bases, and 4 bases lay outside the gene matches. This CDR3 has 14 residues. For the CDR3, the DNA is TGTGCCAGCATCGGGACAGTTTATAATTCACCCCTCCACTTT. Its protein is CASIGTVYNSPLHF.

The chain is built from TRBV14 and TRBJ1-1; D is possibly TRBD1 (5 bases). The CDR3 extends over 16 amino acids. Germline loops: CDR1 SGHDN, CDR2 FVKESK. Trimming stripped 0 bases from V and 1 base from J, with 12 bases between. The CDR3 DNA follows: TGTGCCAGCAGCCAAGATCTGCGGCAGGGGAACACTGAAGCTTTCTTT. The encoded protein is CASSQDLRQGNTEAFF.

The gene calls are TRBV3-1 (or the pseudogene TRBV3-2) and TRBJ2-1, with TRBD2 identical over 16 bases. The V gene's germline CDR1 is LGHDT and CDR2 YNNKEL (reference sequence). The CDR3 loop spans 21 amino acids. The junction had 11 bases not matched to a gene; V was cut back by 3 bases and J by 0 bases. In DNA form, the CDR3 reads TGTGCCAGCAGCCAGACGGTAGGGACTAGCGGGAGGGCGAGCTCCTACAATGAGCAGTTCTTC. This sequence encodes CASSQTVGTSGRASSYNEQFF.

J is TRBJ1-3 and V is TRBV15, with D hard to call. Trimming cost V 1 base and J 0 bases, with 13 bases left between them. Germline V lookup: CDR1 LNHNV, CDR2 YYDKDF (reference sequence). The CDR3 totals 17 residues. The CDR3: CATSRGPGLSSGNTIYF. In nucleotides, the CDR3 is TGTGCCACCAGCAGAGGGCCGGGTCTGAGCTCTGGAAACACCATATATTTT.

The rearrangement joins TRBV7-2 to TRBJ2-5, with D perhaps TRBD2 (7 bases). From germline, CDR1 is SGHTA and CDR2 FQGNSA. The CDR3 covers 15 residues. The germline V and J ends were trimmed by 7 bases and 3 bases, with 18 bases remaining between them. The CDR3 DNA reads TGTGCCAGCACCGTAGGGGGGGTTGGGAAAGAGACCCAGTACTTC. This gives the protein CASTVGGVGKETQYF.

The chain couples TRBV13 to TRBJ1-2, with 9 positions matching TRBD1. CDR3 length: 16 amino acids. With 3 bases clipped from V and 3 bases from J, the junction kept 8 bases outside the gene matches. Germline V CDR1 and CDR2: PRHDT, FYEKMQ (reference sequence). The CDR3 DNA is TGTGCCAGCAGCTTTGGTGGGACAGGGAACCACTATGGCTACACCTTC. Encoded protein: CASSFGGTGNHYGYTF.

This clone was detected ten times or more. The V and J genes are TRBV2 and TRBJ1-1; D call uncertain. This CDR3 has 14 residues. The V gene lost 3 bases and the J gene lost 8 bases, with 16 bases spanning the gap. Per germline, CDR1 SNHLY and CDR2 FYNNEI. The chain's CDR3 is CASSEVMLGREAFF. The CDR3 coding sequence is TGTGCCAGCAGTGAGGTCATGTTGGGCAGGGAAGCTTTCTTT.

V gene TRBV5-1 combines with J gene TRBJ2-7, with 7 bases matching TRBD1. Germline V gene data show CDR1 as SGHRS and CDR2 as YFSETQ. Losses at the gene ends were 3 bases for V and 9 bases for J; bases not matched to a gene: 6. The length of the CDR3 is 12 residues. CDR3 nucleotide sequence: TGCGCCAGCAGCTCGGGACAGCTCGGGCAGTACTTC. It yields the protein CASSSGQLGQYF.

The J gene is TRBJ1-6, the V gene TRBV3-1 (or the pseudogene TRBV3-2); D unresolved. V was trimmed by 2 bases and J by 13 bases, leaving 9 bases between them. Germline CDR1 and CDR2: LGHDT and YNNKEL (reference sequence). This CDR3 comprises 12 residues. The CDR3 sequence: CASSQLARPLHF. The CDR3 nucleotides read TGTGCCAGCAGCCAACTAGCTAGGCCCCTCCACTTT.

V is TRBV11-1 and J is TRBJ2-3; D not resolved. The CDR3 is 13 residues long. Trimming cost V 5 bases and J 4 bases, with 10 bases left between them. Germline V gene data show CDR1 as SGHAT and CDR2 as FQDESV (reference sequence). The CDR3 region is CASSPVRSDTQYF. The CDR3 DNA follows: TGTGCCAGCAGCCCCGTCAGGTCAGATACGCAGTATTTT.